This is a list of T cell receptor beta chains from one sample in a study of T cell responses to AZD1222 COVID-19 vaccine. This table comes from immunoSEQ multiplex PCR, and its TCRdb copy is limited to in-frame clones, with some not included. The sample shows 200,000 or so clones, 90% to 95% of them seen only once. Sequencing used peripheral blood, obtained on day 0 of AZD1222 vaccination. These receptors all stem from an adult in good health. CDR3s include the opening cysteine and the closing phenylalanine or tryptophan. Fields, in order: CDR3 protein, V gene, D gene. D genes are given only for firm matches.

CASSADRDRVSADTQYF | TRBV19 | TRBD1
CASSDLTSYEQYF | TRBV7-8 | -
CASSSVGGNTEAFF | TRBV6-5 | -
CASRTSGGGQTQYF | TRBV6-5 | -
CASSSIGQGEQYF | TRBV3-1/TRBV3-2 | TRBD1
CASSLTGYGYTF | TRBV19 | -
CASSESPGGYGELFF | TRBV2 | TRBD1
CASSASNEQFF | TRBV9 | -
CASSDNAGFGELFF | TRBV6-4 | -
CASSVGGGAGGRTDTQYF | TRBV9 | TRBD2
CASSQEQANTRGAFF | TRBV4-1 | -
CASSVGQGRLGYTF | TRBV9 | -
CASSPGGPGNTIYF | TRBV18 | -
CASSFGVRQGLSADTQYF | TRBV7-2 | TRBD1
CASSFRRDRVSF | TRBV28 | TRBD1
CASSPPADQPQHF | TRBV18 | -
CASTEGTTNEKLFF | TRBV5-1 | -
CASSPRVGTDPTSGNTIYF | TRBV7-8 | TRBD1
CASTWSAGGNSPLHF | TRBV2 | TRBD1
CASSLSRTSYNEQFF | TRBV27 | -
CASRGPGSNTEAFF | TRBV28 | -
CASSLVQGAGGEQYF | TRBV5-6 | TRBD1
CASSEMASGRINEQFF | TRBV2 | TRBD2
CASSPGQHSGNTIYF | TRBV18 | TRBD1